The 22 T cell receptor beta chains below all came from one sample that was sequenced in a study of T-cell memory formation after mild COVID-19 (dated by TCRdb to the early 2020s). Libraries were prepared through 5' RACE. TCRdb lists the instrument as Illumina NovaSeq 6000. TCRdb reprocessing: public reads trimmed at Q25 with fastp, clones called with MiXCR, in-frame beta chains kept. Rows merge per CDR3 protein into single entries with the most common DNA and genes. The sample table contains about 340,000 distinct CDR3 sequences; only one count was recorded for 20% to 25% of them. Around a fifth of the sample rests with the top ten. Sequenced: PBMCs or a T cell subset sorted from them (not recorded which). Receptors were obtained from a man aged 18 to 30 who had mild COVID-19 (a few samples of this study predate the infection). The sample titles of this study are shuffled in the database, so cell type and time point are left out; the donor was told from shared clones.

This chain joins TRBV3-1 and TRBJ1-1; D is uncertain. V shed 0 bases and J shed 5 bases, with 4 bases lying between them. The V gene's germline CDR1 is LGHDT and CDR2 YNNKEL (reference sequence). This CDR3 has 12 residues. The DNA of the CDR3 is TGTGCCAGCAGCCAAGAGAGGACTGAAGCTTTCTTT. It yields the protein CASSQERTEAFF.

The chain links TRBV7-2 to TRBJ2-1; 10 bases are a match to TRBD2. V lost 5 bases to trimming and J lost 5 bases; unmatched junction nucleotides: 9. The germline V gene encodes CDR1 SGHTA and CDR2 FQGNSA. The CDR3 totals 16 residues. Here the CDR3 DNA reads TGTGCCAGCAGCATCAGAGCTAGCGGGGGTAACAATGAGCAGTTCTTC. Protein sequence: CASSIRASGGNNEQFF.

This clonotype appeared many times. This chain connects TRBV12-3 or TRBV12-4 to TRBJ2-1; TRBD2 is a possible D gene (5 bases). V was trimmed by 3 bases and J by 0 bases, leaving 9 bases between them. CDR3 length equals 15 residues. The CDR3 DNA is TGTGCCAGCAGTTTGACGGGGAGCTCCTACAATGAGCAGTTCTTC. It codes for CASSLTGSSYNEQFF.

In this sample, this clonotype turned up a few times. The V and J genes are TRBV5-1 and TRBJ2-5, with TRBD1 matching 7 bases. CDR3 size: 14 residues. The V and J ends lost 2 bases and 3 bases, in that order; junction bases with no gene match: 4. The germline V gene encodes CDR1 SGHRS and CDR2 YFSETQ. The CDR3: CASSFRGGKETQYF. In nucleotides, the CDR3 is TGCGCCAGCAGCTTTAGAGGGGGCAAAGAGACCCAGTACTTC.

The V gene is TRBV5-1, the J gene TRBJ2-1; 8 positions agree with TRBD1. Trimming removed 5 bases from V and 6 bases from J; junction bases left unmatched: 4. The CDR3 runs to 13 residues. The germline V gene has CDR1 SGHRS and CDR2 YFSETQ. The chain's CDR3 is CASRVDRGNEQFF. The CDR3, as DNA: TGCGCCAGCAGGGTTGACAGGGGCAATGAGCAGTTCTTC.

J is TRBJ1-1 and V is TRBV6-6; 9 bases match TRBD1. The CDR3 consists of 16 residues. Germline CDR1 is MNHNY and CDR2 is SVGAGI (reference sequence). V shed 4 bases and J 0 bases; nucleotides not matched to a gene: 6. The CDR3 DNA follows: TGTGCCAGCAGTTTTCCACAGGGGGCCCTGAACACTGAAGCTTTCTTT. It encodes CASSFPQGALNTEAFF.

The rearrangement links TRBV7-3 to TRBJ2-3; TRBD1 matches at 7 bases. This CDR3 is built from 15 residues. V was clipped by 2 bases and J by 5 bases; unmatched bases: 7. CDR1 and CDR2 (germline): SGHTA, FQGTGA. CDR3 nucleotide sequence: TGTGCCAGCAGCTTAGGACAGGTGCTTGGAGATACGCAGTATTTT. This gives the protein CASSLGQVLGDTQYF. Full variable domain (remainder filled in from reference TRBV7-3 and TRBJ2-3): GAGVSQTPSNKVTEKGKYVELRCDPISGHTALYWYRQSLGQGPEFLIYFQGTGAADDSGLPNDRFFAVRPEGSVSTLKIQRTERGDSAVYLCASSLGQVLGDTQYFGPGTRLTVL.

The V call is TRBV7-2, the J call TRBJ1-1; a weak D match, TRBD1 (6 bases). Trimming removed 7 bases from V and 3 bases from J, with 18 bases in between. The germline gives CDR1 SGHTA, CDR2 FQGNSA. The CDR3 runs 15 residues. The CDR3 spells CASIETTGWDTEAFF. CDR3 sequence (DNA): TGTGCCAGCATCGAAACCACAGGGTGGGACACTGAAGCTTTCTTT.

This clonotype was seen a few times. This chain connects TRBV29-1 to TRBJ2-5, with 8 bases fitting TRBD1. The V and J ends lost 6 bases and 9 bases, in that order; junction bases with no gene match: 12. CDR1 and CDR2 (germline): SQVTM, ANQGSEA. CDR3 length: 13 residues. DNA of the CDR3: TGCAGCGTCGTACAGGGGGGACATTTGGCCCAGTACTTC. Translation gives CSVVQGGHLAQYF.

The chain couples TRBV6-1 to TRBJ2-6; the D gene is possibly TRBD2 (5 bases). The CDR3 has 15 amino acids. Trimming shortened V by 4 bases and J by 0 bases, and 7 bases separated the two germline ends. Germline V gene data show CDR1 as MNHNS and CDR2 as SASEGT. The CDR3 coding sequence is TGTGCCAGCAGTGCTGACTACTCTGGGGCCAACGTCCTGACTTTC. Translating gives CASSADYSGANVLTF.

This clonotype was observed a handful of times. The V call is TRBV9, the J call TRBJ2-6; D unresolved. Per germline, CDR1 SGDLS and CDR2 YYNGEE. The ends were cut back, 4 bases at V and 0 bases at J, with 14 bases in the middle. The CDR3 sequence is 17 residues long. Here the CDR3 DNA reads TGTGCCAGCAGCCCCCGGGCCGCCTACTCTGGGGCCAACGTCCTGACTTTC. As protein: CASSPRAAYSGANVLTF.

In its sample, this clonotype was seen many times. The V gene is TRBV7-2, the J gene TRBJ2-2; 10 bases match TRBD1. This CDR3 has 14 residues. The germline gives CDR1 SGHTA, CDR2 FQGNSA. The V and J ends lost 5 bases and 7 bases, in that order; junction bases with no gene match: 4. The CDR3 loop is CASSAGQGYGELFF. The CDR3 DNA sequence: TGTGCCAGCAGCGCGGGACAGGGGTACGGGGAGCTGTTTTTT.

The chain employs TRBV5-1 and TRBJ2-7; D is ambiguous. This CDR3 spans 15 amino acids. The germline V gene has CDR1 SGHRS and CDR2 YFSETQ. Trimming cost V 0 bases and J 0 bases, with 10 bases left between them. The DNA of the CDR3 is TGCGCCAGCAGCTTGGCCTCCGCAGTCTCCTACGAGCAGTACTTC. Amino acid sequence: CASSLASAVSYEQYF.

The chain employs TRBV5-1 and TRBJ1-1; TRBD1 agrees at 11 bases. Germline V lookup: CDR1 SGHRS, CDR2 YFSETQ. J gave up 5 bases and V 7 bases, and 7 bases lay outside the gene matches. The CDR3 totals 14 residues. The chain's CDR3 is CASWTGGGSTEAFF. The DNA for the CDR3 is TGCGCCAGCTGGACAGGGGGCGGCAGTACTGAAGCTTTCTTT.

V usage is TRBV9 and J usage is TRBJ2-5, with a tentative D call TRBD1 (6 bases). Looked up from germline, CDR1 is SGDLS and CDR2 is YYNGEE. The CDR3 contains 15 residues. With 3 bases removed from V and 3 bases from J, the gap between germline ends came to 15 bases. DNA of the CDR3: TGTGCCAGCAGCGGCCGGGGACACGAAAAAGAGACCCAGTACTTC. Translation gives CASSGRGHEKETQYF.

This clonotype has more than one count but fewer than ten. The rearrangement uses TRBV3-1 and TRBJ1-5, with D unclear. The V end lost 6 bases, the J end lost 5 bases, and 11 bases lay between the germline ends. This CDR3 is built from 13 residues. CDR1 and CDR2 from the germline V gene are LGHDT and YNNKEL (reference sequence). DNA of the CDR3: TGTGCCAGCAGTGGGCAGGTTGATCAGCCCCAGCATTTT. This sequence encodes CASSGQVDQPQHF. Supplemented by reference TRBV3-1 and TRBJ1-5, the full variable domain reads DTAVSQTPKYLVTQMGNDKSIKCEQNLGHDTMYWYKQDSKKFLKIMFSYNNKELIINETVPNRFSPKSPDKAHLNLHINSLELGDSAVYFCASSGQVDQPQHFGDGTRLSIL.

In its sample, this clonotype was seen a few times. V gene TRBV5-1 combines with J gene TRBJ2-5; weak D call: TRBD1 (5 bases). The germline V and J ends were trimmed by 2 bases and 0 bases, with 11 bases remaining between them. Germline values: CDR1 SGHRS, CDR2 YFSETQ. CDR3 size: 15 residues. CDR3 sequence: CASSLRGWNQETQYF. The CDR3 nucleotides are TGCGCCAGCAGCTTAAGGGGCTGGAACCAAGAGACCCAGTACTTC.

This clonotype was seen more than once but under ten times. V is TRBV10-3 and J is TRBJ1-1; possible D gene TRBD1, 5 bases. The V gene's germline CDR1 is ENHRY and CDR2 SYGVKD. The CDR3 consists of 17 residues. V dropped 2 bases and J dropped 5 bases, with 21 bases sitting between them. CDR3 sequence (DNA): TGTGCCATCAGTGAGCCCCCCCAGCAGGGTGGGAGTACTGAAGCTTTCTTT. Its protein is CAISEPPQQGGSTEAFF.

This clonotype was counted a few times. The chain carries TRBV5-1 and TRBJ1-3; 9 bases agree with TRBD1. The junction had 6 bases not matched to a gene; V was cut back by 3 bases and J by 8 bases. The CDR3 contains 14 residues. CDR1 and CDR2 from the germline V gene are SGHRS and YFSETQ. CDR3 DNA: TGCGCCAGCAGCTCCGGACAGGGGTTGGACACCATATATTTT. Its protein is CASSSGQGLDTIYF.

The chain links TRBV5-1 to TRBJ2-3; TRBD2 matches at 9 bases. The V gene end was trimmed by 0 bases and the J gene end by 1 base; junction bases not matched to a gene: 0. Germline values: CDR1 SGHRS, CDR2 YFSETQ. The CDR3 is 15 amino acids. The CDR3 spells CASSLERGGTDTQYF. The CDR3 DNA sequence: TGCGCCAGCAGCTTGGAGCGGGGGGGCACAGATACGCAGTATTTT.

This clonotype has just a few counts. The rearrangement uses TRBV5-6 and TRBJ1-5; the match to TRBD1 covers 8 bases. The CDR3 totals 14 residues. The V gene's germline CDR1 is SGHDT and CDR2 YYEEEE. V was pared by 3 bases and J by 7 bases, with 6 bases of the junction left unmatched. The chain's CDR3 is CASSWGAGGQPQHF. Written as DNA, the CDR3 is TGTGCCAGCAGCTGGGGGGCAGGGGGCCAGCCCCAGCATTTT.

In this sample, this clonotype turned up many times. V is TRBV29-1 and J is TRBJ1-4; D ambiguous. Germline CDR1 reads SQVTM; CDR2 reads ANQGSEA. CDR3 size: 14 residues. The ends were cut back, 7 bases at V and 4 bases at J, with 16 bases in the middle. Written as DNA, the CDR3 is TGCAGCGCAAATGTCGGCGGCCGTAATGAAAAACTGTTTTTT. It is translated as CSANVGGRNEKLFF.